This T cell receptor beta chain was recorded in a study of vaccination and CD4 T cells after COVID-19. Study-level information: The authors used overlapping spike peptides from SARS-CoV-2, HCoV-NL63, HCoV-OC43 and HCoV-229E to stimulate cells. Points from the study as a whole: The median number of SARS-CoV-2-reactive clonotypes increased from about 20 to 38, a change that did not reach significance.

The CDR3 consists of 15 residues. Germline assignment: CDR1 MNHEY and CDR2 SVGAGI. V dropped 2 bases and J dropped 4; count of bases not matched to a gene: 7. The sample's treatment: roughly 11-day PBMC culture with coronavirus spike peptide pools or control peptides (ViraFEST assay). According to the study, CD4+ T cells from the unexposed donor were gathered ahead of the COVID-19 pandemic (2011-2018). TCRs were sequenced by ViraFEST after antigen-specific T cells had been expanded with peptide pools. Available cell numbers determined whether unexposed-donor CD4+ T cells were probed with SARS-CoV-2 S/N and four cold-coronavirus spikes. Of note for this clonotype: Its antigen remains unidentified.

Sequencing of the DNA from cultured CD4+ T cells was carried out with the Oncomine TCR Beta short-read assay. TCRdb analysed the PCR reads with MiXCR anew, one entry per CDR3 protein. Here the sample spans nearly 8,500 distinct CDR3 sequences, 35% to 40% being singletons. Sequencing was carried out using CD4+ T cells from blood, cultured in vitro. The sequence derives from a human donor in good health. The genes are TRBV6-5 and TRBJ2-5, with 7 bases fitting TRBD2. The CDR3 coding sequence is TGTGCCAGCAGTTACCAACAGACGGGGGGAGAGACCCAGTACTTC. This encodes CASSYQQTGGETQYF.